The T cell receptor (beta chain) described here comes from a study of blood T cell repertoires in COVID-19 (dated by TCRdb to 2019 to 2021). Regarding the complete study: Samples from collaborators originated in the United States, Italy and Spain and spanned both the acute and convalescent phases of COVID-19. Where HLA class I and class II types were available, the types were taken from metadata supplied by the sample provider, not from assay-based typing. Subjects who had been exposed to COVID-19, were actively infected with it, or had recovered from it provided the deeply sampled blood TCRbeta repertoires that made up the dataset. The prospective study material was composed of cDNA or gDNA derived from T cells, B-cell-depleted T cells, or PBMCs. The repertoires were made available in a free public database intended to serve as a resource for research on the immune response to SARS-CoV-2. A de-identified subject ID, COVID-19 status, age in years and sex were almost always included in the sample metadata. The samples were drawn from two sources: the first 160 participants of the ongoing ImmuneRACE study, and 950 to 1,500 subjects contributed by 6 global collaborators. Results the study describes overall, beyond this receptor: How much clinical and demographic metadata was included differed by source and by participant, and the metadata was provided uncurated.

TCRbeta CDR3 regions were amplified from genomic DNA using the immunoSEQ Assay, a bias-controlled multiplex PCR. The authors processed their data as follows. Nucleated cell counts per sample were estimated from amplification of reference gene primers within the assay. To quantify the absolute abundance of each unique TCRbeta CDR3 rearrangement, sequence reads were collapsed and filtered. Productive Simpson clonality was computed per sample as the square root of Simpson's diversity index over productive rearrangements. Sourced from immuneACCESS, this table was stored by TCRdb with only in-frame sequences that have V and J called. A share of the clones is absent; for the studies checked, an unresolved V gene accounts for under half, and the remainder has no known explanation. V and J calls and clone size come straight from that table; D and trimming were deduced from the DNA. Across this sample there are 250,000 to 350,000 clones, with about 87% seen only once. 5.3% of the sample is taken by the ten largest.

In regard to this clone: Its binding antigen is unknown. No base quality values were provided; no much bigger clone lies one nucleotide off.

In the prospective study, participants were about 18 to 100 years old, resided in about two dozen geographic areas of the United States, and were enrolled through a virtual design. In the prospective study, participants were assigned to cohorts based on the clinical history participants reported in a screening survey and a study questionnaire. ImmuneRACE Cohort 3 recovered participants were defined by two consecutive negative NP/OP PCR tests, healthcare professional clearance, or symptom resolution. Mobile phlebotomists in the prospective study collected whole blood, serum and a nasopharyngeal or oropharyngeal swab from every participant. Additional blood draws and questionnaires over a 2-month period could optionally be provided by prospective study participants. Before DNA extraction, prospective study blood samples were shipped either frozen or at room temperature. Including the terminal cysteine and phenylalanine, the CDR3 comprises 16 residues. The entry retains the CDR3 DNA only, 48 bases that are in frame from base 1. CDR1 is given as MNHEY and CDR2 as SVGEGT, both from the germline V gene. V is reduced by 0 bases and J by 0 bases, leaving a spacing of 11 bases between them.

The chain employs TRBV6-2 or TRBV6-3 and TRBJ1-2; the D gene assignment is ambiguous. The sequenced sample was PBMCs or T cells enriched from blood (not recorded which). The TCR originated in a woman in her 30s who had recovered from COVID-19. In nucleotide form, the sequence is TGTGCCAGCAGTTACTCGAAATCAGGAACTAACTATGGCTACACCTTC. This yields the protein CASSYSKSGTNYGYTF.